The T cell receptor (beta chain) described here comes from a study of shared clonotypes between healthy human individuals. About the research overall: The study used three CD4 naive, three CD4 memory, two CD8 naive and one CD8 memory plate per donor. Regarding the study as a whole: Among a handful of donors, approximately 4.6% of naive CD4 clonotypes were found in common.

About 30,000 T cell genomes, or around 200 ng DNA, went into the sorted-subset replicate PCRs. The protocol was immunoSEQ multiplex PCR, while the TCRdb copy is restricted to in-frame clones and leaves out a portion. The sample has a few million clones; just over 90% are singletons. Division of CD4+ cells produced a CD45RA+ naive subset and a CD45RA-negative memory subset. The CDR3 loop spans 14 amino acids. V lost 2 bases and J 7 bases, leaving 12 bases between the germline ends. CDR1 is MNHNS, CDR2 SASEGT, per germline. About this clone: Its antigen is currently unknown. The sample has other DNA sequences that encode this CDR3 too.

The genes are TRBV6-1 and TRBJ1-5; D remains ambiguous. Sequencing was done on a sample of naive CD4+ T cells sorted from blood. Subset specified: CD45RA+ positively selected. The source is a man aged 18 to 30 in good health. The CDR3: CASSEQEGNQPQHF. The CDR3 DNA reads TGTGCCAGCAGTGAACAGGAAGGGAACCAGCCCCAGCATTTT.